This entry is about one T cell receptor (beta chain). Enrolled during active infection, Seattle patients were then followed longitudinally. Original methodology: How many nucleated cells were present was estimated from reference gene primer amplification. Generated by immunoSEQ multiplex PCR, the TCRdb table keeps only in-frame clones and is missing some. D and trimming come from the DNA, and the V and J calls and clone size come from that table. Altogether 28,000 or so clones are present, roughly 88% being singletons, with the ten largest covering around 30%. The data were obtained in a study of blood T cell repertoires in COVID-19. Study summary: Collection of acute and convalescent COVID-19 samples took place in the United States, Italy and Spain. Sample material is recorded as cDNA or gDNA derived from T cells, B-cell-depleted T cells, or PBMCs.

The CDR3 is 16 amino acids. In germline, CDR1 is SGHRS, CDR2 YFSETQ. The V and J ends lost 4 bases and 6 bases, in that order; junction bases with no gene match: 13. The TCR sequence derives from a woman of 80 years or more with COVID-19, enrolled during active disease. The sequencing input was peripheral blood. J is TRBJ1-2 and V is TRBV5-1; 9 bases are a match to TRBD1. In DNA, the CDR3 is TGCGCCAGCAGCAATGGCGCCCGACAGGGGGTCGATGGCTACACCTTC. Encoded protein: CASSNGARQGVDGYTF.